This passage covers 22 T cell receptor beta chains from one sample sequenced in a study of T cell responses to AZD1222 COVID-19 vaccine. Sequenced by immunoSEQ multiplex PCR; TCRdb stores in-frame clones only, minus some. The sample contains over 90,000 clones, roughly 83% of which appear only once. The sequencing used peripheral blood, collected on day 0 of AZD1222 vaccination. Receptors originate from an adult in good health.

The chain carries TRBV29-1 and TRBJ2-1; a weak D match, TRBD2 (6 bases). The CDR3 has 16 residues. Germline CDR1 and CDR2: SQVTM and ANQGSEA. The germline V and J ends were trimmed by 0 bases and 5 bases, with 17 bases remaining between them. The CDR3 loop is CSVEDGGRGPNNEQFF. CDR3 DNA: TGCAGCGTTGAAGATGGAGGGCGCGGTCCAAACAATGAGCAGTTCTTC.

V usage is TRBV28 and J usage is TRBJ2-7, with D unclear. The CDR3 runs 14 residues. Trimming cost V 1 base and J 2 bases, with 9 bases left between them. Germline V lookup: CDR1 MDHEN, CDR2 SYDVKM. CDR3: CASSLSSPPYEQYF. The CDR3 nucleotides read TGTGCCAGCAGTTTATCCTCCCCGCCCTACGAGCAGTACTTC.

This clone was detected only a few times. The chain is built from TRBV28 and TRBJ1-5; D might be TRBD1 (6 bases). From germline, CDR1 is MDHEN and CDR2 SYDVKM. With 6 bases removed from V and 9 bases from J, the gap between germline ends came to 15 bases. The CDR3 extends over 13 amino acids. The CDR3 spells CASRGDIALPQHF. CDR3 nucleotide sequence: TGTGCCAGCAGAGGGGACATCGCTTTGCCCCAGCATTTT.

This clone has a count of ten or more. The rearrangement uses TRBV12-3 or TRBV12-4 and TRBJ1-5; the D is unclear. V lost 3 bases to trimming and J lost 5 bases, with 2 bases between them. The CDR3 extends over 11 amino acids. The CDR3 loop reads CASSFDQPQHF. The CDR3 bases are TGTGCCAGCAGTTTTGATCAGCCCCAGCATTTT.

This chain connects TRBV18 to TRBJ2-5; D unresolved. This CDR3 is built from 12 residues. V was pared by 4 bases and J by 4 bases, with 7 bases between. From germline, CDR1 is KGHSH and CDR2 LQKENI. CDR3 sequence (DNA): TGTGCCAGCTCACACCCGGGAGAGACCCAGTACTTC. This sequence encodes CASSHPGETQYF.

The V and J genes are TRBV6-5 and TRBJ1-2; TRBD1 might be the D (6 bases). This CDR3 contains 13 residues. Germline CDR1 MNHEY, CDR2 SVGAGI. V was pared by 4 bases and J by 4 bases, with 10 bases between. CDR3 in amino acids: CASSSGTTYGYTF. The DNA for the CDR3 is TGTGCCAGCAGTTCAGGGACAACCTATGGCTACACCTTC.

As DNA, the CDR3 is TGTGCCAGCAGTTTGGACACCTATGGCTACACCTTC. This translates into CASSLDTYGYTF. This chain joins TRBV28 and TRBJ1-2, with D possibly being TRBD1 (5 bases). The ends were cut back, 3 bases at V and 4 bases at J, with 6 bases in the middle. Germline V gives CDR1 MDHEN, CDR2 SYDVKM. This CDR3 is 12 amino acids long.

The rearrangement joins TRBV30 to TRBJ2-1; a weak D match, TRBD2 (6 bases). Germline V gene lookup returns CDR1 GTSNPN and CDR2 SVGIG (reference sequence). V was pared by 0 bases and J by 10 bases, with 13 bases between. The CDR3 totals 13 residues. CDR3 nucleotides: TGTGCCTGGAGTGTACAGTATGGGGGGGAGCAGTTCTTC. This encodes CAWSVQYGGEQFF.

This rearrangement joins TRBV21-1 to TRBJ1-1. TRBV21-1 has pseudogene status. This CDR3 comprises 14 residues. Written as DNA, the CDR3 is TGTGCCAGCAGCAAACTTTTCGGTGACACTGAAGCTTTCTTT. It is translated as CASSKLFGDTEAFF.

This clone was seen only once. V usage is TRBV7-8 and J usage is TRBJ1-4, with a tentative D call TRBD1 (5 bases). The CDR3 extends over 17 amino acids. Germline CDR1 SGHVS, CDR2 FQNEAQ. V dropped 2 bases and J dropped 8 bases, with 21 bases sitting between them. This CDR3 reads CASSLMGGAPGREKLFF. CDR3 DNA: TGTGCCAGCAGCTTAATGGGTGGGGCGCCCGGACGGGAAAAACTGTTTTTT.

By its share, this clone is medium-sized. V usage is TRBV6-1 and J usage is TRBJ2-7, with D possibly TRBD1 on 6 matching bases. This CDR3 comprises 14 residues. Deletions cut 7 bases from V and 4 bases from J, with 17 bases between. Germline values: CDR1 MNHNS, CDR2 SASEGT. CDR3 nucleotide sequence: TGTGCCAGCAAAAAACAACAGGGATCATACGAGCAGTACTTC. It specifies CASKKQQGSYEQYF.

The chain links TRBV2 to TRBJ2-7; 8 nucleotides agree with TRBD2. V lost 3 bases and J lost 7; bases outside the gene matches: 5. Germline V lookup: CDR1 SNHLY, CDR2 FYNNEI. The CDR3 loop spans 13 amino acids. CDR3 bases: TGTGCCAGCAGTGACGGGGGGGCCTCGGAGCAGTACGTC. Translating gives CASSDGGASEQYV.

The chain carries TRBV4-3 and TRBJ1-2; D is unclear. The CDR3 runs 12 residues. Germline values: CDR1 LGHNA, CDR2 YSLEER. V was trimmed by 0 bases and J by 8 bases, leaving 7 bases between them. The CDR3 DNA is TGCGCCAGCAGCCAAGATATGGGAGGCTACACCTTC. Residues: CASSQDMGGYTF.

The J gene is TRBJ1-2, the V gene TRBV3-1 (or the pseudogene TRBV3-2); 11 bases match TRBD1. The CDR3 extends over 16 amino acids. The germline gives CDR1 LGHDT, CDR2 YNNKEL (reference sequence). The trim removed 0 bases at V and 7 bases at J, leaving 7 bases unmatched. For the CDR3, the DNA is TGTGCCAGCAGCCAAGACCGGACAGGGGGCGCGTTTGGCTACACCTTC. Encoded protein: CASSQDRTGGAFGYTF.

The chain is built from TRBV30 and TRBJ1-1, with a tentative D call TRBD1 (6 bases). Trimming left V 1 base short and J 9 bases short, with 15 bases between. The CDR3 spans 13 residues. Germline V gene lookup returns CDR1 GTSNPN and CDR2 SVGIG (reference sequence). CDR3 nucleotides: TGTGCCTGGAGTGGGGGCGGGGGCCGCCAAGCTTTCTTT. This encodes CAWSGGGGRQAFF.

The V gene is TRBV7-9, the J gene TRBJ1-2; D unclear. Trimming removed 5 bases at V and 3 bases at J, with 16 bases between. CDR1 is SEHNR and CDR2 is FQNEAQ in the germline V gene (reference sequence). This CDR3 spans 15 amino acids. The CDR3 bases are TGTGCCAGCAGCCCTTATTGGACGGATGACTATGGCTACACCTTC. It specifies CASSPYWTDDYGYTF.

DNA for the CDR3: TGTGCCACCAGTGATCCTCCCTCCGGCCAGGCGCCGCAAGAGACCCAGTACTTC. Amino acids: CATSDPPSGQAPQETQYF. This chain joins TRBV24-1 and TRBJ2-5; D call uncertain. There are 18 residues in the CDR3. The germline gives CDR1 KGHDR, CDR2 SFDVKD. V was clipped by 3 bases and J by 2 bases, with 21 bases between them.

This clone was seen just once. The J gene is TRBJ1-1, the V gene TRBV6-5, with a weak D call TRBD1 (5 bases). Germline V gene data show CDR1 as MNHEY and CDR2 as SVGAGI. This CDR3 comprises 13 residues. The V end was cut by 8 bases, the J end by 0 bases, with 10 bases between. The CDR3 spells CASSGQLNTEAFF. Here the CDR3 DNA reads TGTGCCAGCTCGGGGCAGTTGAACACTGAAGCTTTCTTT.

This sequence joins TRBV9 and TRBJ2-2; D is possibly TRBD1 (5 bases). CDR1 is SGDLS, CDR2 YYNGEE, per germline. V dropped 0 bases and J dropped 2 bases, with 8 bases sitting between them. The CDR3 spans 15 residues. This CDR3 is CASSVAGYNTGELFF. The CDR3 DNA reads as TGTGCCAGCAGCGTAGCAGGGTACAACACCGGGGAGCTGTTTTTT.

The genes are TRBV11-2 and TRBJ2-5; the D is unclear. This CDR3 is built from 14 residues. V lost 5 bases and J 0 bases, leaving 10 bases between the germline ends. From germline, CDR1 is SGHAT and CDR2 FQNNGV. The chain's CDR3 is CASSPPRNQETQYF. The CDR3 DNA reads TGTGCCAGCAGCCCCCCAAGGAACCAAGAGACCCAGTACTTC.

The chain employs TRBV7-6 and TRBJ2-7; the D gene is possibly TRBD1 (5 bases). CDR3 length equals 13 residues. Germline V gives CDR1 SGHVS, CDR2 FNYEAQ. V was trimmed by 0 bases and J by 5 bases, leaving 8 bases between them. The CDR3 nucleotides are TGTGCCAGCAGCTTAGCCAGGGTCCACGAGCAGTACTTC. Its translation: CASSLARVHEQYF.

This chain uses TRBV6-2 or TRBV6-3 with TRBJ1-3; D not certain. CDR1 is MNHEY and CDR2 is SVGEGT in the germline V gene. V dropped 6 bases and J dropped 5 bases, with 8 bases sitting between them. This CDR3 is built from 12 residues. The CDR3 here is CASSLDRNTIYF. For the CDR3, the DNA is TGTGCCAGCAGCCTAGACCGAAACACCATATATTTT.